This T cell receptor beta chain comes out of a study of Ad26.COV2.S vaccination and SARS-CoV-2 variants. Across the whole study: Donor was assigned to the Ad26.COV2.S arm of trial COV1001. Findings of the study overall: The breadth of spike-specific CD8+ and CD4+ T cell responses after vaccination was reportedly substantial. Participants given vaccine showed non-spike TCR breadth similar to that of placebo recipients.

Germline V gene data show CDR1 as MNHEY and CDR2 as SMNVEV (reference sequence). With V trimmed by 3 bases and J by 6 bases, 4 bases remained unmatched. The CDR3 has 14 residues. Profiling relied on immunoSEQ multiplex PCR, and the TCRdb table lists in-frame clones only, not all of them. The sample consists of some 400,000 clones, around 89% of them appearing once. The sample's treatment: around 19 received Ad26.COV2.S at low or high dose, single or two shots; roughly five received placebo; per-sample allocation not given. Following the first vaccine or placebo injection, samples were taken on day 63. Boston hosted the donor, who was an adult aged 18-55 years. With regard to this clone: The antigen is not known.

The rearrangement links TRBV27 to TRBJ1-1, with 10 nucleotides matching TRBD1. The TCR sequence derives from a person between 18 and 65 years old who received the Ad26.COV2.S COVID-19 vaccine or a placebo. The source material was peripheral blood, sampled in a trial of Ad26.COV2.S vaccine versus placebo. CDR3 region: CASSLTGGAPEAFF. In DNA form, the CDR3 reads TGTGCCAGCAGTTTGACAGGGGGCGCCCCTGAAGCTTTCTTT.